This T cell receptor beta chain was sequenced for a study of T cell responses to AZD1222 COVID-19 vaccine. V was trimmed by 10 bases and J by 3 bases, leaving 16 bases between them. CDR3 length equals 14 residues. The germline V gene encodes CDR1 MNHEY and CDR2 SVGAGI. Comment on this clone: Antigen: not known.

TCRdb's copy holds only in-frame clones and misses some; the assay was immunoSEQ multiplex PCR. Here the sample spans more than 65,000 clones, 83% being singletons. Study findings and constraints: Mostly white British, mostly female donors; authors suggested clonal diversity may be underestimated.

The sample was peripheral blood, taken 28 days after the second AZD1222 dose. V is TRBV6-5 and J is TRBJ1-3; maybe TRBD1 (6 bases). The sequence derives from an adult who received the AZD1222 COVID-19 vaccine. The CDR3 reads CATFWGGLGNTIYF. CDR3 in DNA: TGTGCCACCTTCTGGGGGGGCCTTGGAAACACCATATATTTT.